This T cell receptor beta chain is from a study of neoadjuvant anti-PD-1 for oral cavity cancer. Across the whole study: Patients without progression got a fourth dose around day 43. Study-wide points: Higher pretreatment Treg/Th17 ratios tracked higher pretreatment blood clonality.

The repertoire was sequenced with immunoSEQ multiplex PCR; TCRdb's copy has only in-frame clones and lacks some. The profile shows about 14,000 clones, 55% to 65% of them singletons. The CDR3 has 14 amino acids. Looked up from germline, CDR1 is SNHLY and CDR2 is FYNNEI. V lost 6 bases to trimming and J lost 6 bases; unmatched junction nucleotides: 9. Concerning this clone itself: Its antigen is not known.

This receptor was identified in a person between 40 and 85 years old with oral cavity squamous cell carcinoma. This sample comprised PBMCs, obtained before nivolumab (anti-PD-1) treatment. The V and J genes are TRBV2 and TRBJ2-3; 7 bases agree with TRBD2. The CDR3 spells CASSKGGTWDTQYF. Written as DNA, the CDR3 is TGTGCCAGCAGCAAGGGAGGGACGTGGGATACGCAGTATTTT.